This note documents a single T cell receptor beta chain sequence. These data are taken from a study of T cell responses to AZD1222 COVID-19 vaccine. This CDR3 contains 18 residues. V lost 3 bases and J 0 bases, leaving 15 bases between the germline ends. The germline CDR1 and CDR2 sequences are SGHVS and FNYEAQ. Sequencing was performed with immunoSEQ multiplex PCR; in TCRdb, only in-frame clones are kept and a portion is missing. The table records around 200,000 clones, 80% to 90% of them present only once. Sequenced material: peripheral blood, taken on day 0 of AZD1222 vaccination. The sequence was collected from an adult in good health. V and J are TRBV7-6 and TRBJ2-6; maybe TRBD1 (6 bases). CDR3: CASSLGVRGSSGANVLTF. CDR3 coding DNA: TGTGCCAGCAGCTTGGGGGTCAGGGGCAGCTCTGGGGCCAACGTCCTGACTTTC. Together with reference TRBV7-6 and TRBJ2-6, the CDR3 gives the full variable domain: GAGVSQSPRYKVTKRGQDVALRCDPISGHVSLYWYRQALGQGPEFLTYFNYEAQQDKSGLPNDRFSAERPEGSISTLTIQRTEQRDSAMYRCASSLGVRGSSGANVLTFGAGSRLTVL.